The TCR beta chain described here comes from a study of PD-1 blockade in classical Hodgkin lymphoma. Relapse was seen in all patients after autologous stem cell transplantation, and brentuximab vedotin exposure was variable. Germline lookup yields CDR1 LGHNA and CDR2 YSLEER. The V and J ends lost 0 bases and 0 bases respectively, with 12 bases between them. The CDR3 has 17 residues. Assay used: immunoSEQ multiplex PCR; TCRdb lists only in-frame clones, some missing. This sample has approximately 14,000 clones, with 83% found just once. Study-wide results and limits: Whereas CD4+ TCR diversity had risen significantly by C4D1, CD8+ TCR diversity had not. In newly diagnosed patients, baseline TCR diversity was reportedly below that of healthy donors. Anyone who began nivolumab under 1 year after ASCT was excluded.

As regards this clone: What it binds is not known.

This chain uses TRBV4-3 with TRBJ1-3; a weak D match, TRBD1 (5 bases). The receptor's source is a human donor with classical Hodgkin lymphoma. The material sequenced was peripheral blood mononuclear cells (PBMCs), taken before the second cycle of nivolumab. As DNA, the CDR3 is TGCGCCAGCAGCCAAGATCGGTCGGGGGACTCTGGAAACACCATATATTTT. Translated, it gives CASSQDRSGDSGNTIYF.